These 19 T cell receptor beta chains were all obtained from the same sample, sequenced in a study of regulatory T cells in long-lasting Graves disease. Described time point: newly diagnosed GD, antithyroid drugs for less than 3 months. Scientists built the TCR library using RNA that was extracted from PBMCs. Arm-PCR of CDR3 regions and iRepertoire HTBI primers were the basis on which TCR beta libraries were built. TCRdb re-analysed the multiplex PCR reads in MiXCR, keeping a single row per CDR3 protein. The sample contains 350,000 to 450,000 distinct CDR3 sequences, about 11% of which appear only once. This sample was also put to use in a study of T cells in Graves' hyperthyroidism and ophthalmopathy.

The sample consisted of peripheral blood mononuclear cells (PBMCs), taken at new diagnosis, from a patient treated with antithyroid drugs. These receptors were collected from a woman between 18 and 30 years old with Graves disease.

The table lists this clonotype with many counts. The genes are TRBV7-9 and TRBJ2-3, with TRBD1 identical over 11 bases. The trim removed 2 bases at V and 2 bases at J, leaving 24 bases unmatched. Germline CDR1 SEHNR, CDR2 FQNEAQ (reference sequence). The CDR3 spans 23 residues. CDR3 loop: CASSLLTDRGGTGGIGVTDTQYF. CDR3 coding DNA: TGTGCCAGCAGCTTACTAACCGATCGAGGTGGGACAGGGGGGATCGGGGTCACAGATACGCAGTATTTT. Filled out from reference TRBV7-9 and TRBJ2-3, the complete variable domain reads DTGVSQNPRHKITKRGQNVTFRCDPISEHNRLYWYRQTLGQGPEFLTYFQNEAQLEKSRLLSDRFSAERPKGSFSTLEIQRTEQGDSAMYLCASSLLTDRGGTGGIGVTDTQYFGPGTRLTVL.

A note on this clonotype: The junction does not match germline at one end; this may be a read error. The chain has TRBV13 and TRBJ2-7, with 7 positions matching TRBD1. The CDR3 covers 15 residues. From germline, CDR1 is PRHDT and CDR2 FYEKMQ (reference sequence). CDR3 loop: CASSTLTGVRGRVNF. In DNA form, the CDR3 reads TGTGCCAGCAGCACTTTAACAGGGGTCCGCGGAAGGGTTAACTTC.

This clonotype showed up many times. This chain uses TRBV20-1 with TRBJ2-6; D is possibly TRBD2 (5 bases). The CDR3 is 20 amino acids. V was cut by 0 bases and J by 0 bases, with 21 bases left in between. Germline V lookup: CDR1 DFQATT, CDR2 SNEGSKA (reference sequence). DNA for the CDR3: TGCAGTGCTAGAGATGCCGGAAGTAAACTGGGGAGCTCTGGGGCCAACGTCCTGACTTTC. This encodes CSARDAGSKLGSSGANVLTF.

This clonotype has at least ten counts. The rearrangement uses TRBV12-3 or TRBV12-4 and TRBJ2-7; maybe TRBD1 (5 bases). V shed 3 bases and J shed 0 bases, with 12 bases lying between them. The CDR3 consists of 15 residues. CDR3 bases: TGTGCCAGCAGTTTTCAGGGTAAAAACTCCTACGAGCAGTACTTC. Translated, it gives CASSFQGKNSYEQYF.

This clonotype appeared a few times. Given the absence of the conserved phenylalanine or tryptophan at the CDR3 end, a read error is likely. V is TRBV6-1 and J is TRBJ1-1, with D maybe TRBD1 (5 bases). The V end lost 5 bases, the J end lost 1 base, and 11 bases lay between the germline ends. This CDR3 has 14 amino acids. The germline gives CDR1 MNHNS, CDR2 SASEGT. The CDR3 sequence: CASSKWDSNTEAFL. CDR3 coding DNA: TGTGCCAGCAGTAAATGGGACTCGAACACTGAAGCTTTCCTT.

This clonotype was detected a few times. A much larger clone is a single base away; this may be a read error. The genes are TRBV27 and TRBJ1-1, with 10 bases aligning to TRBD1. Germline trimming cut 8 bases from V and 1 base from J; bases unmatched to any gene: 1. Germline V lookup: CDR1 MNHEY, CDR2 SMNVEV (reference sequence). This CDR3 is 13 amino acids long. The CDR3 reads CASGTGANTEAFF. The CDR3 DNA reads as TGTGCCAGCGGGACAGGGGCGAACACTGAAGCTTTCTTT.

This clonotype was observed at least ten times. This rearrangement joins TRBV7-9 to TRBJ1-1, with D possibly matching TRBD1 (5 bases). Germline lookup yields CDR1 SEHNR and CDR2 FQNEAQ (reference sequence). This CDR3 has 15 amino acids. Trimming pared 4 bases from V and 0 bases from J, leaving 12 bases between. The CDR3 sequence is CASSSVRDLNTEAFF. The CDR3 DNA reads as TGTGCCAGCAGCTCCGTCAGGGATTTGAACACTGAAGCTTTCTTT.

The chain is built from TRBV6-1 and TRBJ2-1, with 8 bases aligning to TRBD2. Germline V CDR1 and CDR2: MNHNS, SASEGT. Trimming took 6 bases from V and 10 from J; bases not matched to a gene: 17. This CDR3 is built from 16 residues. The CDR3 spells CASRTASGGGFNEQFF. The CDR3 DNA reads as TGTGCCAGCAGAACAGCGAGCGGGGGAGGGTTCAACGAGCAGTTCTTC.

This clonotype showed up many times. The chain carries TRBV29-1 and TRBJ1-1, with no clear D. CDR1 SQVTM and CDR2 ANQGSEA come from the germline V gene. The CDR3 contains 12 residues. V dropped 3 bases and J dropped 1 base, with 6 bases sitting between them. CDR3 nucleotide sequence: TGCAGCGTTGACCCCGGGAACACTGAAGCTTTCTTT. It codes for CSVDPGNTEAFF.

This clonotype was found a few times. V is TRBV5-5 and J is TRBJ2-7, with TRBD1 as a possible D gene (5 bases). The germline V gene encodes CDR1 SGHKS and CDR2 YYEKEE (reference sequence). Trimming took off 4 bases at V and 1 base at J, with 18 bases between the two ends. CDR3 size: 16 residues. CDR3 sequence (DNA): TGTGCCAGCAGCCCCCCAGGGTTTAAACCTTCCTACGAGCAGTACGTC. Translating gives CASSPPGFKPSYEQYV.

Concerning this clonotype: This may arise from a read error, as a much more abundant clone is one base away. The rearrangement joins TRBV27 to TRBJ2-7; D perhaps matches TRBD1 (6 bases). In germline, CDR1 is MNHEY, CDR2 SMNVEV (reference sequence). CDR3 length: 13 residues. V lost 8 bases and J 6 bases, leaving 17 bases between the germline ends. The CDR3 here is CASGPGAGVEQYV. DNA of the CDR3: TGTGCCAGCGGCCCTGGCGCAGGGGTCGAGCAGTACGTC.

This clonotype was seen at least ten times. The gene calls are TRBV4-1 and TRBJ2-7; D is perhaps TRBD2 (5 bases). The CDR3 is made up of 15 amino acids. V lost 4 bases and J 4 bases, leaving 17 bases between the germline ends. CDR1 MGHRA and CDR2 YSYEKL come from the germline V gene. DNA of the CDR3: TGCGCCAGCAGCCCCAGCGGCACCGCGACTTACGAGCAGTACTTC. Translation: CASSPSGTATYEQYF.

This clonotype was detected once. This may be a read error: a much more frequent sequence differs by one nucleotide. The chain combines TRBV7-9 with TRBJ2-1; TRBD2 might be the D (5 bases). Germline CDR1 reads SEHNR; CDR2 reads FQNEAQ (reference sequence). V gave up 3 bases and J gave up 8 bases, with 11 bases separating them. CDR3 size: 13 residues. The CDR3 loop is CASSFKLDHEQFF. In nucleotides, the CDR3 is TGTGCCAGCAGCTTCAAACTAGACCATGAGCAGTTCTTC.

At least ten counts were recorded for this clonotype. The chain is built from TRBV4-1 and TRBJ1-2; 7 bases match TRBD1. Germline CDR1 reads MGHRA; CDR2 reads YSYEKL. V lost 4 bases, J lost 4 bases, and 9 bases stayed unmatched. This CDR3 comprises 15 residues. The DNA of the CDR3 is TGCGCCAGCAGCCCCGCCGACAGGGAACCCTATGGCTACACCTTC. This gives the protein CASSPADREPYGYTF.

This clonotype was seen at least ten times. The chain couples TRBV5-1 to TRBJ2-7; D could derive from TRBD1 or TRBD2 (5 bases each). This CDR3 spans 14 amino acids. Trimming pared 4 bases from V and 2 bases from J, leaving 13 bases between. Germline lookup yields CDR1 SGHRS and CDR2 YFSETQ. CDR3 DNA sequence: TGCGCCAGCAGCGTGGACGGGGCCGCCTACGAGCAGTACGTC. It codes for CASSVDGAAYEQYV.

This chain's CDR3 is CASSPFGRSSYNEQFF. The CDR3 bases are TGTGCCAGTAGTCCCTTCGGGAGAAGCTCCTACAATGAGCAGTTCTTC. V and J are TRBV19 and TRBJ2-1; tentatively, D is TRBD2 (6 bases). The CDR3 is made up of 16 amino acids. Trimming took off 5 bases at V and 0 bases at J, with 14 bases between the two ends. Germline CDR1 LNHDA, CDR2 SQIVND (reference sequence).

The chain recombines TRBV19 with TRBJ1-1; the match to TRBD1 covers 7 bases. Germline-derived CDR1 and CDR2 are LNHDA and SQIVND (reference sequence). CDR3 length: 14 residues. V shed 3 bases, J shed 4 bases, and the junction held 5 bases outside the gene matches. The CDR3 reads CASSIDRAGTEAFF. The CDR3 DNA reads as TGTGCCAGTAGTATTGACAGGGCGGGCACTGAAGCTTTCTTT.

This clonotype was detected many times. The J gene is TRBJ2-1, the V gene TRBV7-9, with D maybe TRBD1 (7 bases). Germline V gene sequence: CDR1 SEHNR, CDR2 FQNEAQ (reference sequence). This CDR3 region has 16 residues. V lost 5 bases and J lost 2, with 16 bases in between. The CDR3 DNA is TGTGCCAGCAGCCCGGGGGCAGGGGGGACCTACAATGAGCAGTTCTTC. It is translated as CASSPGAGGTYNEQFF. Full variable domain (rest looked up from reference TRBV7-9 and TRBJ2-1): DTGVSQNPRHKITKRGQNVTFRCDPISEHNRLYWYRQTLGQGPEFLTYFQNEAQLEKSRLLSDRFSAERPKGSFSTLEIQRTEQGDSAMYLCASSPGAGGTYNEQFFGPGTRLTVL.

This clonotype came up many times. The chain employs TRBV7-2 and TRBJ1-2; 10 positions match TRBD1. The germline V gene encodes CDR1 SGHTA and CDR2 FQGNSA. J gave up 6 bases and V 4 bases, and 2 bases lay outside the gene matches. The CDR3 consists of 13 residues. The CDR3 DNA reads as TGTGCCAGCAGCTCGGGACAGGGGAATGGCTACACCTTC. This sequence encodes CASSSGQGNGYTF. The whole variable domain, filled in from reference TRBV7-2 and TRBJ1-2, reads GAGVSQSPSNKVTEKGKDVELRCDPISGHTALYWYRQSLGQGLEFLIYFQGNSAPDKSGLPSDRFSAERTGGSVSTLTIQRTQQEDSAVYLCASSSGQGNGYTFGSGTRLTVV.